This T cell receptor beta chain was recovered during a study of tumor and adjacent non-tumor tissue in lung cancer. Germline loops: CDR1 LGHNA, CDR2 YSLEER. The CDR3 has 16 amino acids. V shed 0 bases and J 4 bases; nucleotides not matched to a gene: 4. RNA was extracted from bulk tissue without any cell sorting. TCRbeta libraries were built with three rounds of nested PCR, modified from ARM-PCR. TCRdb redid the calling of the multiplex PCR reads with MiXCR, one entry per CDR3 protein. The data contain under 250,000 distinct CDR3 sequences, around 70% of them singletons. The V gene is TRBV4-3, the J gene TRBJ1-1, with 11 bases lining up with TRBD1. Sequencing used lung tumor tissue. The clonotype comes from a man aged 60 to 69 with non-small cell lung cancer. The CDR3 coding sequence is TGCGCCAGCAGCCAAGAAGGGACAGGGGGTAGCACTGAAGCTTTCTTT. This codes for CASSQEGTGGSTEAFF.